A single sample is the source of the 8 T cell receptor beta chains below, sequenced in a study of cytomegalovirus exposure and HLA in healthy donors. The PCR employed 60 Vbeta primers together with 13 Jbeta primers. The repertoire was sequenced with immunoSEQ multiplex PCR; TCRdb's copy has only in-frame clones and lacks some. This table holds about 140,000 clones, more than 75% found once. The sample was PBMCs. The receptors shown here come from a man younger than 35 in good health and CMV-seronegative.

The chain recombines TRBV2 with TRBJ2-3; D gene unclear. Trimming took 7 bases from V and 5 from J, leaving 4 bases between them. Germline-derived CDR1 and CDR2 are SNHLY and FYNNEI. There are 10 residues in the CDR3. CDR3 region: CASTGDTQYF. CDR3 coding DNA: TGTGCCAGCACGGGAGATACGCAGTATTTT.

The CDR3: CASSLDTQTGELFF. The CDR3 DNA follows: TGTGCCAGCAGCTTAGATACGCAGACCGGGGAGCTGTTTTTT. The rearrangement uses TRBV11-3 and TRBJ2-2; D is undetermined. The CDR3 extends over 14 amino acids. Germline V lookup: CDR1 SGHNT, CDR2 YENEEA. Trimming pared 0 bases from V and 5 bases from J, leaving 7 bases between.

The rearrangement uses TRBV15 and TRBJ1-1; 8 nucleotides match TRBD1. Germline CDR1 LNHNV, CDR2 YYDKDF (reference sequence). This CDR3 comprises 14 residues. V shed 9 bases, J shed 4 bases, and the junction held 10 bases outside the gene matches. The DNA of the CDR3 is TGTGCCACAAGGACAGCAACAGGGGGCACTGAAGCTTTCTTT. It codes for CATRTATGGTEAFF.

This clone has a handful of counts. The chain uses TRBV28 and TRBJ2-7, with D possibly matching TRBD1 (6 bases). CDR1 is MDHEN and CDR2 is SYDVKM in the germline V gene. V was trimmed by 1 base and J by 0 bases, leaving 7 bases between them. CDR3 length: 14 amino acids. CDR3 region: CASSLLGGSYEQYF. The CDR3 bases are TGTGCCAGCAGTTTATTAGGGGGCTCCTACGAGCAGTACTTC.

V usage is TRBV27 and J usage is TRBJ2-1, with 9 bases fitting TRBD2. The CDR3 is made up of 16 amino acids. V was pared by 5 bases and J by 7 bases, with 12 bases of the junction left unmatched. CDR1 is MNHEY and CDR2 is SMNVEV in the germline V gene (reference sequence). This CDR3 is CASSIVQAGGPNEQFF. CDR3 sequence (DNA): TGTGCCAGCAGTATAGTACAGGCGGGAGGGCCAAATGAGCAGTTCTTC.

This chain links TRBV19 with TRBJ1-5; 12 nucleotides line up with TRBD1. The CDR3 is 16 amino acids. V shed 10 bases, J shed 0 bases, and the junction held 7 bases outside the gene matches. Germline CDR1 is LNHDA and CDR2 is SQIVND (reference sequence). CDR3: CATGTGGSYSNQPQHF. The CDR3 nucleotides read TGTGCCACCGGGACAGGGGGCTCTTATAGCAATCAGCCCCAGCATTTT.

In this sample, this clone turned up once. This sequence joins TRBV7-3 and TRBJ1-2; TRBD1 might be the D (6 bases). Germline CDR1 and CDR2: SGHTA and FQGTGA. V was clipped by 5 bases and J by 4 bases, with 17 bases between them. The CDR3 runs 15 residues. For the CDR3, the DNA is TGTGCCAGCAGCCAGGACAGTTATCTATTCTATGGCTACACCTTC. Its protein is CASSQDSYLFYGYTF.

The chain links TRBV6-1 to TRBJ1-5; no clear D. Germline CDR1 MNHNS, CDR2 SASEGT. Trimming shortened V by 10 bases and J by 4 bases, and 17 bases separated the two germline ends. The CDR3 is 14 residues long. The CDR3 DNA reads as TGTGCCACCGACCTGGCTGGGCTAAATCAGCCCCAGCATTTT. It yields the protein CATDLAGLNQPQHF.